Shown below are 30 T cell receptor beta chains from a single sample sequenced in a study of blood T cell repertoires in COVID-19. Sequenced by immunoSEQ multiplex PCR; TCRdb stores in-frame clones only, minus some. The sample lists approximately 97,000 clones, around 73% occurring once. The sequenced sample consisted of peripheral blood. The receptors were sampled from a man aged 55 to 70 with active or convalescent COVID-19.

This clone was picked up one time. The V and J genes are TRBV30 and TRBJ2-7; D is ambiguous. Germline CDR1 is GTSNPN and CDR2 is SVGIG (reference sequence). V shed 4 bases and J shed 2 bases, with 9 bases lying between them. The CDR3 sequence is 12 residues long. In DNA form, the CDR3 reads TGTGCCTGGAATCAGGTTCCCTACGAGCAGTACTTC. Its protein product is CAWNQVPYEQYF.

The chain employs TRBV7-8 and TRBJ1-1, with D maybe TRBD1 (5 bases). The germline gives CDR1 SGHVS, CDR2 FQNEAQ. Trimming stripped 6 bases from V and 3 bases from J, with 32 bases between. This CDR3 is 20 amino acids long. In DNA form, the CDR3 reads TGTGCCAGCAGTTTTAAACGTCGGCTGGGGCCAATTACAAAGTACACTGAAGCTTTCTTT. Translation gives CASSFKRRLGPITKYTEAFF.

DNA for the CDR3: TGTGCCTGGAGTGCCGGGACATCAAGGACGGAGACCCAGTACTTC. Translated, it gives CAWSAGTSRTETQYF. This chain joins TRBV30 and TRBJ2-5, with D possibly TRBD1 on 6 matching bases. The CDR3 consists of 15 residues. Germline V gene sequence: CDR1 GTSNPN, CDR2 SVGIG (reference sequence). The V end lost 1 base, the J end lost 5 bases, and 17 bases lay between the germline ends.

The J gene is TRBJ2-5, the V gene TRBV5-1; D possibly corresponds to TRBD2 (7 bases). V lost 6 bases to trimming and J lost 2 bases, with 17 bases between them. The V gene's germline CDR1 is SGHRS and CDR2 YFSETQ. The CDR3 runs 15 residues. Here the CDR3 reads CASTVLGGVQETQYF. The CDR3 region has the DNA TGCGCCAGCACCGTGCTAGGGGGGGTTCAAGAGACCCAGTACTTC.

This chain connects TRBV4-1 to TRBJ1-1, with 8 nucleotides matching TRBD1. CDR3 size: 14 residues. V lost 0 bases to trimming and J lost 5 bases; unmatched junction nucleotides: 2. Looked up from germline, CDR1 is MGHRA and CDR2 is YSYEKL. This CDR3 reads CASSQEYRGTEAFF. CDR3 sequence (DNA): TGCGCCAGCAGCCAAGAGTACAGGGGGACTGAAGCTTTCTTT.

The chain is built from TRBV10-3 and TRBJ2-2, with 14 bases that match TRBD2. This CDR3 has 19 residues. The germline V gene has CDR1 ENHRY and CDR2 SYGVKD. After removal of 2 bases from V and 6 bases from J, the junction contained 11 bases not matched to a gene. The CDR3 region has the DNA TGTGCCATCAGTGAGCCTATCGGGACTAGCGGGAGTGAGGCCGGGGAGCTGTTTTTT. Translated, it gives CAISEPIGTSGSEAGELFF.

The CDR3 reads CASSTGLGDYEQYV. The DNA for the CDR3 is TGTGCCAGCAGCACAGGCTTAGGGGACTACGAGCAGTACGTC. This rearrangement joins TRBV6-5 to TRBJ2-7, with a possible D match to TRBD1 (5 bases). V was pared by 6 bases and J by 3 bases, with 15 bases between. Germline values: CDR1 MNHEY, CDR2 SVGAGI. There are 14 residues in the CDR3.

The J gene is TRBJ2-3, the V gene TRBV5-1; 7 bases map to TRBD1. This CDR3 region has 16 residues. V lost 0 bases, J lost 2 bases, and 6 bases stayed unmatched. The germline gives CDR1 SGHRS, CDR2 YFSETQ. CDR3 bases: TGCGCCAGCAGCTTGGGACAGGGCCAAAACACAGATACGCAGTATTTT. Its protein is CASSLGQGQNTDTQYF.

J is TRBJ2-7 and V is TRBV19; 14 bases match TRBD2. Germline CDR1 reads LNHDA; CDR2 reads SQIVND (reference sequence). J gave up 6 bases and V 9 bases, and 10 bases lay outside the gene matches. The CDR3 is 15 amino acids. The CDR3: CASRLAGGGTFEQYF. The CDR3, as DNA: TGTGCCAGCCGACTAGCGGGAGGGGGAACCTTCGAGCAGTACTTC.

The chain recombines TRBV6-5 with TRBJ1-1, with a tentative D call TRBD1 (5 bases). V shed 6 bases and J shed 0 bases, with 8 bases lying between them. Per germline, CDR1 MNHEY and CDR2 SVGAGI. This CDR3 comprises 13 residues. The CDR3 protein is CASSRGVNTEAFF. DNA for the CDR3: TGTGCCAGCAGCCGGGGGGTGAACACTGAAGCTTTCTTT.

This sequence joins TRBV25-1 and TRBJ2-5, with a weak D call TRBD1 (5 bases). The CDR3 is made up of 16 amino acids. V gave up 0 bases and J gave up 1 base, with 12 bases separating them. The germline CDR1 and CDR2 sequences are MGHDK and SYGVNS. In DNA form, the CDR3 reads TGTGCCAGCAGTGAATATATCAGCAGGGCCCAAGAGACCCAGTACTTC. Translation: CASSEYISRAQETQYF.

The chain employs TRBV13 and TRBJ2-1, with 8 bases matching TRBD2. Germline lookup yields CDR1 PRHDT and CDR2 FYEKMQ (reference sequence). Trimming took 8 bases from V and 8 from J; bases not matched to a gene: 14. The CDR3 runs 15 residues. The CDR3 sequence is CASYPTQREIHEQFF. The CDR3 DNA follows: TGTGCCAGCTACCCAACACAGCGGGAGATACATGAGCAGTTCTTC. Using reference TRBV13 and TRBJ2-1 for the parts outside the CDR3, the full variable domain is AAGVIQSPRHLIKEKRETATLKCYPIPRHDTVYWYQQGPGQDPQFLISFYEKMQSDKGSIPDRFSAQQFSDYHSELNMSSLELGDSALYFCASYPTQREIHEQFFGPGTRLTVL.

The V gene is TRBV19, the J gene TRBJ2-1; 13 bases match TRBD2. Germline lookup yields CDR1 LNHDA and CDR2 SQIVND (reference sequence). The CDR3 length is 18 residues. V lost 5 bases, J lost 9 bases, and 16 bases stayed unmatched. The CDR3 region is CASSAGLAGASPTGEQFF. The CDR3 coding sequence is TGTGCCAGTAGTGCCGGACTAGCGGGAGCAAGTCCTACAGGTGAGCAGTTCTTC.

The chain uses TRBV27 and TRBJ2-1, with 10 bases lining up with TRBD1. The CDR3 is 19 residues long. Germline CDR1 is MNHEY and CDR2 is SMNVEV (reference sequence). The J segment lost 4 bases and the V segment lost 7 bases, leaving 19 bases of the junction unmatched. This chain's CDR3 is CASIITHSGTGVGYNEQFF. The CDR3 bases are TGTGCCAGCATTATAACTCATTCCGGGACAGGGGTCGGGTACAATGAGCAGTTCTTC.

This clone was counted between two and nine times. V is TRBV28 and J is TRBJ1-2; 10 bases are a match to TRBD1. Germline values: CDR1 MDHEN, CDR2 SYDVKM. The CDR3 has 14 amino acids. With V trimmed by 5 bases and J by 7 bases, 7 bases remained unmatched. The CDR3 region is CASSRGGQGTGYTF. CDR3 nucleotide sequence: TGTGCCAGCAGTAGAGGGGGACAGGGGACTGGCTACACCTTC.

This sequence joins TRBV7-9 and TRBJ1-1; D gene ambiguous. The V gene lost 6 bases and the J gene lost 2 bases, with 19 bases spanning the gap. The CDR3 loop spans 16 amino acids. Germline V gene data show CDR1 as SEHNR and CDR2 as FQNEAQ (reference sequence). In DNA, the CDR3 is TGTGCCAGCAGGTTCCTTTCGGGGAAGGGTAACACTGAAGCTTTCTTT. Translation gives CASRFLSGKGNTEAFF.

To note about this clone: A read error may account for a junction end that differs from germline. This sequence joins TRBV7-6 and TRBJ2-5; 8 nucleotides align to TRBD1. The CDR3 runs 11 residues. From germline, CDR1 is SGHVS and CDR2 FNYEAQ. DNA of the CDR3: TGTGCCAGCAGCCAGTCCGGGACAGGACACTTC. As protein: CASSQSGTGHF.

In this sample, this clone turned up once. CDR3 DNA sequence: TGTGCCATCAGTGGTTTGGGGGGAGGTAACACCGGGGAGCTGTTTTTT. The encoded protein is CAISGLGGGNTGELFF. The rearrangement uses TRBV10-3 and TRBJ2-2, with D tentatively TRBD2 (6 bases). The V gene lost 4 bases and the J gene lost 2 bases, with 14 bases spanning the gap. Germline CDR1 is ENHRY and CDR2 is SYGVKD. The CDR3 spans 16 residues.

This clone showed up many times. The gene calls are TRBV9 and TRBJ2-1; TRBD2 aligns across 8 bases. Germline values: CDR1 SGDLS, CDR2 YYNGEE. CDR3 size: 15 residues. Trimming at V came to 0 bases and at J to 9 bases, leaving 8 bases not matched to a gene. The CDR3 region has the DNA TGTGCCAGCAGCGTAGGCCCAGCGGGAGTGTTTGAGCAGTTCTTC. Its protein is CASSVGPAGVFEQFF.

V gene TRBV27 combines with J gene TRBJ2-7; the match to TRBD2 covers 7 bases. Germline assignment: CDR1 MNHEY and CDR2 SMNVEV (reference sequence). V shed 5 bases, J shed 3 bases, and the junction held 22 bases outside the gene matches. The CDR3 covers 19 residues. The CDR3 here is CASSPFSLGTIAGGYEQYF. CDR3 sequence (DNA): TGTGCCAGCAGTCCTTTTAGTCTCGGTACCATAGCGGGCGGCTACGAGCAGTACTTC.

The V call is TRBV11-2, the J call TRBJ2-1; 7 bases agree with TRBD2. The CDR3 is 13 amino acids. The trim removed 4 bases at V and 9 bases at J, leaving 6 bases unmatched. CDR1 is SGHAT and CDR2 is FQNNGV in the germline V gene. CDR3 amino acids: CASSSQGGSEQFF. In DNA, the CDR3 is TGTGCCAGCAGCTCTCAGGGAGGGAGTGAGCAGTTCTTC.

This chain joins TRBV6-5 and TRBJ2-3, with D perhaps matching TRBD2 (7 bases). V was shortened by 5 bases and J by 8 bases, with 11 bases between the two germline ends. The germline V gene encodes CDR1 MNHEY and CDR2 SVGAGI. The CDR3 covers 12 residues. CDR3 DNA: TGTGCCAGCAGTCTGAGGGGGGGTACGCAGTATTTT. Residues: CASSLRGGTQYF.

The V call is TRBV28, the J call TRBJ1-5; TRBD1 matches at 9 bases. Germline V gene lookup returns CDR1 MDHEN and CDR2 SYDVKM. The CDR3 contains 15 residues. Trimming at V came to 2 bases and at J to 6 bases, leaving 5 bases not matched to a gene. CDR3 sequence: CASSLMGQGIQPQHF. The CDR3 DNA is TGTGCCAGCAGTTTAATGGGACAGGGAATTCAGCCCCAGCATTTT.

The chain carries TRBV4-3 and TRBJ2-1, with 7 positions matching TRBD2. V trimming: 1 base; J trimming: 6 bases; junction bases outside the gene matches: 9. The CDR3 covers 16 residues. CDR1 is LGHNA and CDR2 is YSLEER in the germline V gene. CDR3 loop: CASSQVSLADGNEQFF. CDR3 DNA: TGCGCCAGCAGCCAAGTTAGCCTAGCGGACGGCAATGAGCAGTTCTTC.

This clone appeared once. This rearrangement joins TRBV10-3 to TRBJ1-2, with TRBD1 matching over 8 bases. Germline CDR1 is ENHRY and CDR2 is SYGVKD. The V gene end was trimmed by 5 bases and the J gene end by 3 bases; junction bases not matched to a gene: 11. The length of the CDR3 is 16 residues. The CDR3 region is CAISYRDRSSDYGYTF. The CDR3 DNA sequence: TGTGCCATCAGTTACCGGGACAGGTCCTCCGACTATGGCTACACCTTC.

This clone is termed medium-sized. The CDR3 nucleotides are TGCGCCAGCAGCTCGGCGGGTTACAATGAGCAGTTCTTC. Translating it yields CASSSAGYNEQFF. The chain links TRBV5-1 to TRBJ2-1; TRBD2 is a possible D gene (5 bases). V gave up 3 bases and J gave up 4 bases, with 8 bases separating them. CDR1 SGHRS and CDR2 YFSETQ come from the germline V gene. The CDR3 is 13 residues long.

V and J are TRBV2 and TRBJ2-1; TRBD1 matches 11 bases. Germline V CDR1 and CDR2: SNHLY, FYNNEI. The CDR3 has 14 amino acids. Germline trimming cut 6 bases from V and 8 bases from J; bases unmatched to any gene: 6. The CDR3 DNA is TGTGCCAGCAGGTGGACAGGGGGCAACTATGAGCAGTTCTTC. This translates into CASRWTGGNYEQFF.

V gene TRBV3-1 (or the pseudogene TRBV3-2) combines with J gene TRBJ1-1; D is unresolved. The length of the CDR3 is 14 residues. V was cut by 5 bases and J by 4 bases, with 14 bases left in between. CDR1 and CDR2 (germline): LGHDT, YNNKEL (reference sequence). The CDR3 DNA reads as TGTGCCAGCAGCTTCGGACGGAGGGCCACTGAAGCTTTCTTT. Protein: CASSFGRRATEAFF.

The chain combines TRBV2 with TRBJ2-3, with TRBD2 matching over 7 bases. V lost 2 bases to trimming and J lost 7 bases; unmatched junction nucleotides: 9. The CDR3 has 15 amino acids. Germline-derived CDR1 and CDR2 are SNHLY and FYNNEI. The CDR3 nucleotides are TGTGCCAGCAGTGAATGGGAGGGCCGGACGAATACGCAGTATTTT. Translated, it gives CASSEWEGRTNTQYF.

This clone was seen ten or more times. The genes are TRBV7-9 and TRBJ2-1; 7 bases map to TRBD1. The V segment lost 4 bases and the J segment 2 bases; nucleotides outside the gene matches: 14. The CDR3 spans 18 residues. Germline V lookup: CDR1 SEHNR, CDR2 FQNEAQ (reference sequence). The CDR3 DNA is TGTGCCAGCAGCTCGACGTCGACAGGGTCCGAGACCTACAATGAGCAGTTCTTC. Amino acids: CASSSTSTGSETYNEQFF.